This T cell receptor (beta chain) came from a study of blood T cell repertoires in COVID-19. Looking at the study overall: There were acute and convalescent COVID-19 samples, and they came from the United States, Italy and Spain. PBMCs, B-cell-depleted T cells, or T cells were the source of the cDNA or gDNA that made up the material.

The CDR3 is 17 amino acids. V lost 0 bases and J 7 bases, leaving 18 bases between the germline ends. Germline CDR1 is SGHVS and CDR2 is FQNEAQ. This clone occurred a few times. Study processing details: Amplifying reference gene primers gave estimates of nucleated cell counts. The table came from immunoSEQ multiplex PCR; TCRdb's copy has only in-frame clones and leaves some out. That table is the source of V, J and clone size, and D and trimming were worked out from the DNA. Seen here are some 290,000 clones, less than 85% observed once, and the top ten hold over 4.5%. The chain uses TRBV7-8 and TRBJ1-4; D may be TRBD1 (6 bases). The receptor's source is a man in his 60s who had recovered from COVID-19. The sample taken for sequencing was peripheral blood. The CDR3 bases are TGTGCCAGCAGCTTAGCTGGCAGGGGCAAGACTCCTGAAAAACTGTTTTTT. This translates into CASSLAGRGKTPEKLFF.